The source of this TCR beta chain is a study of blood T cells in healthy people across ages. Germline V gene lookup returns CDR1 DFQATT and CDR2 SNEGSKA (reference sequence). The CDR3 runs to 11 residues. This clonotype was seen a few times. For the second PCR, which ran for roughly 6 to 12 cycles, a sample-barcoded 5' primer and a J-beta primer mix were used. TCRdb itself ran the 5' RACE reads through MiXCR, one entry per CDR3 protein. The sample has roughly 800,000 distinct CDR3 sequences; 30% to 45% are singletons. Sequenced material: blood. The chain carries TRBV20-1 and TRBJ2-1; D not resolved. The last part of the DNA fits TRBJ2-7 better; the J call may be wrong. The sequence was collected from a young man in good health. In DNA, the CDR3 is TGCAGTGCGGCAGGATACAATGAGCAGTACTTC. It is translated as CSAAGYNEQYF.